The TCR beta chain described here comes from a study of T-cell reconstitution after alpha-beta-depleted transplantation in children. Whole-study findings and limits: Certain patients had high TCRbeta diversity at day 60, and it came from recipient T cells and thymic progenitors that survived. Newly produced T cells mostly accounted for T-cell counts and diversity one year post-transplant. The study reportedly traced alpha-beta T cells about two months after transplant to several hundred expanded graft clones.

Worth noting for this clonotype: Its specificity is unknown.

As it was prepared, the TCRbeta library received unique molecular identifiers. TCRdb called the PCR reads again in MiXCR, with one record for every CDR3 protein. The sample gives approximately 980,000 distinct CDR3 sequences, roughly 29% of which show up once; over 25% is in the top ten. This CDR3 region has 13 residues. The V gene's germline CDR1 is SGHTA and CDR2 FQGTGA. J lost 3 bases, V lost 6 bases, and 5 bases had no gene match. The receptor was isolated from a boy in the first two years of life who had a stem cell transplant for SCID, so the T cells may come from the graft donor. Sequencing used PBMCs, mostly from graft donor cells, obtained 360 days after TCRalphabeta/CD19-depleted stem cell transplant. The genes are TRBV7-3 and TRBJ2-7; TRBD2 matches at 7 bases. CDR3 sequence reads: CASSLTSDYEQYF. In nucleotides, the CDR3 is TGTGCCAGCAGTCTTACTAGCGACTACGAGCAGTACTTC.